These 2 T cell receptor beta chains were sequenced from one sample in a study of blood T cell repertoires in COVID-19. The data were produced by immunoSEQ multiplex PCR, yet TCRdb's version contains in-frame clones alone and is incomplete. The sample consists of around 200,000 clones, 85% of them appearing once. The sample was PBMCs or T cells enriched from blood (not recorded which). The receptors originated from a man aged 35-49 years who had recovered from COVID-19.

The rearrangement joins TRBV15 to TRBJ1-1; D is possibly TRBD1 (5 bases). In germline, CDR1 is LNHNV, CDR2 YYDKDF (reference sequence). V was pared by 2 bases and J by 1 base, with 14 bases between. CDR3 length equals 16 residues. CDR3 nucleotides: TGTGCCACCAGCAGACAAGTCACAGGCTGGAACACTGAAGCTTTCTTT. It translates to CATSRQVTGWNTEAFF.

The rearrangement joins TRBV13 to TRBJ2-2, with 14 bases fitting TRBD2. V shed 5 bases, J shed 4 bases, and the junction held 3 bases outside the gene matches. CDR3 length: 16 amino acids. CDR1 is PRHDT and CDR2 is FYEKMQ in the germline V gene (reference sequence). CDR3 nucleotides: TGTGCCAGCAGCCTCGGGACTAGCGGGAGCACCGGGGAGCTGTTTTTT. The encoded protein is CASSLGTSGSTGELFF.